Detailed here is one T cell receptor (beta chain). Antigen unknown. The CDR3 regions of TCR beta were amplified from RNA transcripts. The HTBI primer set served for first-round RT-PCR of the TCR CDR3. TCRdb passed the multiplex PCR reads through MiXCR, listing each CDR3 protein once. This sample has approximately 640,000 distinct CDR3 sequences, with around 16% found just once. The data belong to a study of T cells in Graves' hyperthyroidism and ophthalmopathy. Study information: Before any treatment, at initial diagnosis, peripheral blood was collected. General study findings and limits: A model built on 13 V-J features separated ophthalmopathy from stable hyperthyroidism.

Germline loops: CDR1 MDHEN, CDR2 SYDVKM. The CDR3 is 19 amino acids. Trimming cost V 2 bases and J 2 bases, with 22 bases left between them. Each diagnosis was grounded in clinical symptoms, serum thyroxine and TRAb, thyroid ultrasound, and orbital computed tomography. The V and J genes are TRBV28 and TRBJ1-5; D call uncertain. This sequence originates from a man aged 45 to 65 with Graves' hyperthyroidism. Sequences were obtained from blood. In DNA, the CDR3 is TGTGCCAGCAGTTTAAATCTTTGGCAGGCGGGTTTTCGCAATCAGCCCCAGCATTTT. Translation: CASSLNLWQAGFRNQPQHF.